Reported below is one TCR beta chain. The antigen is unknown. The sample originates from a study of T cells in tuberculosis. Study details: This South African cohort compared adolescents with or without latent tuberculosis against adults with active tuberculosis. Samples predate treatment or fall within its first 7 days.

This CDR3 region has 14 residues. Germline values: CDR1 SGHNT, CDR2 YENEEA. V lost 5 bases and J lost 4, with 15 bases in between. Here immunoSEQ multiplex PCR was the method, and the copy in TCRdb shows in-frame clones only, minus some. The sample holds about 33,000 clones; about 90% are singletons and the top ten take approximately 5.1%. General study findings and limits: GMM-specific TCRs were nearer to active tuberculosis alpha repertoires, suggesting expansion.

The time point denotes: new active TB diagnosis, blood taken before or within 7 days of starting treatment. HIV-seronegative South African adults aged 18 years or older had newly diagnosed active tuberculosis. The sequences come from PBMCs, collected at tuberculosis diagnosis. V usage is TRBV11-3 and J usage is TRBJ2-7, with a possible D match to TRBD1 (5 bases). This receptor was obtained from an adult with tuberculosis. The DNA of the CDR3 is TGTGCCAGCAGCCTCTCTGGACACCCTTACGAGCAGTACTTC. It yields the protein CASSLSGHPYEQYF.